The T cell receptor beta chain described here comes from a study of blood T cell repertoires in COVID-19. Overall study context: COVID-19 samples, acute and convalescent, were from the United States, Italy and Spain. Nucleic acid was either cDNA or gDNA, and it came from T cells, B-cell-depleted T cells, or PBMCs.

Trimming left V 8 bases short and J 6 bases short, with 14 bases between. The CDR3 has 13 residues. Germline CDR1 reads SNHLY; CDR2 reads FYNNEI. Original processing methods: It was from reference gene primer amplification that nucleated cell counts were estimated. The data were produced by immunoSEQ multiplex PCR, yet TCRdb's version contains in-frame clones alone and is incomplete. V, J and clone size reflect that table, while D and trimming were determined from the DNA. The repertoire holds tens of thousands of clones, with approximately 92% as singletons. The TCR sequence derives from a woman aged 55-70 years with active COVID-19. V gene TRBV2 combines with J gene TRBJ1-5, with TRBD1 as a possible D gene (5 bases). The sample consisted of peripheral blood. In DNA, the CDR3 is TGTGCCAGCGGGGCCAGGGAGGCTCAGCCCCAGCATTTT. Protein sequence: CASGAREAQPQHF.